These T cell receptor beta chains were read from a single sample in a study of blood T cell repertoires in COVID-19. Assay used: immunoSEQ multiplex PCR; TCRdb lists only in-frame clones, some missing. The table records around 150,000 clones, 85% of them present only once. Sample: peripheral blood. These receptors were taken from a human donor with acute or convalescent COVID-19. The donor label of this sample is uncertain. Each CDR3 is given with its conserved first and last residue. The order of the fields is CDR3 protein, D gene, J gene, V gene. The D gene is left open where the match is weak.

CDR3: CASSTRGGGETQYF; D: TRBD2; J: TRBJ2-5; V: TRBV11-3
CDR3: CSVRYTGELFF; D: -; J: TRBJ2-2; V: TRBV29-1
CDR3: CASSLLVTQNYGYTF; D: -; J: TRBJ1-2; V: TRBV28
CDR3: CASAKDSTPSGNTIYF; D: -; J: TRBJ1-3; V: TRBV6-6
CDR3: CASSSPSTDTQYF; D: -; J: TRBJ2-3; V: TRBV7-6
CDR3: CASSPPGQGVEGYTF; D: TRBD1; J: TRBJ1-2; V: TRBV18
CDR3: CAWSVGGRGYTF; D: -; J: TRBJ1-2; V: TRBV30
CDR3: CASSQDGASNQPQHF; D: -; J: TRBJ1-5; V: TRBV4-2
CDR3: CASSLRGRVTEAFF; D: TRBD1; J: TRBJ1-1; V: TRBV7-9
CDR3: CASSGGVGVNTEAFF; D: -; J: TRBJ1-1; V: TRBV18
CDR3: CASSPRQGWYGYTF; D: TRBD1; J: TRBJ1-2; V: TRBV11-3
CDR3: CASSLPAQGMRAGELFF; D: TRBD1; J: TRBJ2-2; V: TRBV5-4
CDR3: CASSLSYRAPEAFF; D: -; J: TRBJ1-1; V: TRBV27
CDR3: CASSGQNTGELFF; D: -; J: TRBJ2-2; V: TRBV7-3
CDR3: CASSISARGGQPQHF; D: -; J: TRBJ1-5; V: TRBV19
CDR3: CASKREGEETQYF; D: -; J: TRBJ2-5; V: TRBV19
CDR3: CASSYGQGTAGYTF; D: TRBD1; J: TRBJ1-2; V: TRBV5-4
CDR3: CASSSGTGGFEQYF; D: TRBD1; J: TRBJ2-7; V: TRBV5-1
CDR3: CASSGQGRQPQHF; D: TRBD1; J: TRBJ1-5; V: TRBV19
CDR3: CASSYYKGGLAGNEQFF; D: TRBD2; J: TRBJ2-1; V: TRBV6-2/TRBV6-3